Listed here are 12 T cell receptor beta chains from one sample, sequenced in a study of blood T cell repertoires in COVID-19. The data were produced by immunoSEQ multiplex PCR, yet TCRdb's version contains in-frame clones alone and is incomplete. The sample records approximately 300,000 clones, around 86% being singletons. The sample was PBMCs or T cells enriched from blood (not recorded which). The origin of the receptors is a man between 60 and 75 years old who had recovered from COVID-19.

The chain couples TRBV30 to TRBJ2-7; 16 bases line up with TRBD2. The germline CDR1 and CDR2 sequences are GTSNPN and SVGIG (reference sequence). The J segment lost 1 base and the V segment lost 5 bases, leaving 11 bases of the junction unmatched. The CDR3 has 18 amino acids. This CDR3 reads CAWFDPGLAGGRSYEQYF. The CDR3 DNA reads as TGTGCCTGGTTTGACCCGGGACTAGCGGGAGGGAGGTCCTACGAGCAGTACTTC.

The chain employs TRBV5-1 and TRBJ2-7; the match to TRBD1 covers 7 bases. The CDR3 is 16 residues long. Trimming at V came to 4 bases and at J to 0 bases, leaving 10 bases not matched to a gene. Germline V gene sequence: CDR1 SGHRS, CDR2 YFSETQ. The chain's CDR3 is CASSPTDRAASYEQYF. DNA of the CDR3: TGCGCCAGCAGCCCCACCGACAGGGCCGCCTCCTACGAGCAGTACTTC.

This clone was detected a few times. This chain uses TRBV9 with TRBJ2-2; 10 nucleotides align to TRBD1. Germline-derived CDR1 and CDR2 are SGDLS and YYNGEE. J gave up 4 bases and V 2 bases, and 11 bases lay outside the gene matches. The CDR3 consists of 18 residues. CDR3 DNA sequence: TGTGCCAGCAGCGTTAGGACAGGGGGAGCCGCGGGCACCGGGGAGCTGTTTTTT. Its protein is CASSVRTGGAAGTGELFF.

This chain connects TRBV5-3 to TRBJ1-4; D gene uncertain. TRBV5-3 belongs to the ORF category, with a function that is uncertain. V was pared by 4 bases and J by 8 bases, with 12 bases between. The CDR3 runs 13 residues. The chain's CDR3 is CARSHQAGEKLFF. CDR3 bases: TGTGCCAGAAGCCATCAGGCTGGGGAAAAACTGTTTTTT.

This clone has just one count. V and J are TRBV27 and TRBJ2-7; the match to TRBD1 covers 7 bases. The CDR3 runs to 14 residues. Looked up from germline, CDR1 is MNHEY and CDR2 is SMNVEV (reference sequence). With 5 bases clipped from V and 7 bases from J, the junction kept 11 bases outside the gene matches. DNA of the CDR3: TGTGCCAGCAGTCTAGACCTTATACAGGGGGAGCAGTACTTC. This encodes CASSLDLIQGEQYF.

In its sample, this clone was seen once. The chain joins TRBV3-1 (or the pseudogene TRBV3-2) to TRBJ2-2; TRBD2 agrees at 9 bases. From germline, CDR1 is LGHDT and CDR2 YNNKEL (reference sequence). This CDR3 is 17 amino acids long. With V trimmed by 4 bases and J by 5 bases, 11 bases remained unmatched. The DNA for the CDR3 is TGTGCCAGCAGCCCCCGGGTCCTAGCGGGATATACCGGGGAGCTGTTTTTT. Translating gives CASSPRVLAGYTGELFF.

Turning to this clone: Mismatch with germline at one junction end may stem from a read error. V usage is TRBV5-6 and J usage is TRBJ2-5; 10 bases map to TRBD2. CDR3 length equals 15 residues. Per germline, CDR1 SGHDT and CDR2 YYEEEE. This CDR3 reads CASSGLAGVQGTQYF. The CDR3, as DNA: TGTGCCAGCAGCGGGCTAGCGGGAGTACAAGGGACCCAGTACTTC.

This clone was recorded a few times. The J gene is TRBJ1-2, the V gene TRBV4-1, with 9 bases fitting TRBD1. V was clipped by 2 bases and J by 5 bases; unmatched bases: 3. Per the germline V gene, CDR1 is MGHRA and CDR2 is YSYEKL. The CDR3 totals 14 residues. CDR3 residues: CASSQTGGQYGYTF. The CDR3 DNA reads as TGCGCCAGCAGCCAAACAGGGGGCCAATATGGCTACACCTTC.

The chain couples TRBV24-1 to TRBJ2-3, with 8 bases matching TRBD1. The CDR3 length is 15 residues. Unmatched junction bases numbered 4, after V lost 6 bases and J lost 0 bases. CDR1 is KGHDR, CDR2 SFDVKD, per germline. CDR3 sequence: CATSQGASSTDTQYF. As DNA, the CDR3 is TGTGCCACCAGTCAGGGGGCTTCTAGCACAGATACGCAGTATTTT.

The J gene is TRBJ1-1, the V gene TRBV29-1; 9 nucleotides agree with TRBD1. The CDR3 has 13 residues. Germline CDR1 is SQVTM and CDR2 is ANQGSEA. J was trimmed by 2 bases and V by 5 bases; bases with no gene match: 3. The CDR3 region is CSVWTGVNTEAFF. The CDR3, as DNA: TGCAGCGTTTGGACAGGGGTTAACACTGAAGCTTTCTTT. The entire variable domain, with the rest obtained from reference TRBV29-1 and TRBJ1-1, is as follows: SAVISQKPSRDICQRGTSLTIQCQVDSQVTMMFWYRQQPGQSLTLIATANQGSEATYESGFVIDKFPISRPNLTFSTLTVSNMSPEDSSIYLCSVWTGVNTEAFFGQGTRLTVV.

The CDR3 sequence is CASSLYRGPSSYNSPLHF. Written as DNA, the CDR3 is TGTGCCAGCAGCTTGTACAGGGGGCCCTCCTCCTATAATTCACCCCTCCACTTT. The chain has TRBV5-5 and TRBJ1-6; TRBD1 agrees at 9 bases. V lost 1 base, J lost 0 bases, and 5 bases stayed unmatched. This CDR3 region has 18 residues. Germline V gene lookup returns CDR1 SGHKS and CDR2 YYEKEE (reference sequence).

The gene calls are TRBV19 and TRBJ2-3; D is unresolved. Germline values: CDR1 LNHDA, CDR2 SQIVND (reference sequence). The V gene lost 1 base and the J gene lost 0 bases, with 5 bases spanning the gap. This CDR3 comprises 14 residues. Written as DNA, the CDR3 is TGTGCCAGTAGTATAGCTGGCAGCACAGATACGCAGTATTTT. This gives the protein CASSIAGSTDTQYF.